This is a list of T cell receptor beta chains from one sample in a study of identical twins. Each CDR3 protein gets one entry after TCRdb re-called the 5' RACE reads with MiXCR. Of about 390,000 distinct CDR3 sequences in the sample, 7% to 9.5% are singletons; the top ten hold about 9.1%. Sequencing was performed on naive T cells sorted from blood. These receptors were obtained from a woman between 50 and 59 years old in good health. Each CDR3 is given with its conserved first and last residue. The D gene is left open where the match is weak. The size of a clone is reported for some rows only, either as once, few or many, or as a class for expanded clones.

CASSTSTGAPYNEQFF | TGTGCCAGCAGCACAAGCACAGGGGCGCCCTACAATGAGCAGTTCTTC | few | TRBJ2-1 | TRBD1 | TRBV7-9
CASTFDSGDQPQHF | TGTGCCAGCACCTTTGATTCTGGGGATCAGCCCCAGCATTTT | few | TRBJ1-5 | - | TRBV12-3/TRBV12-4
CASSPRTGSTTDEQYF | TGTGCCAGCAGCCCACGGACAGGAAGCACAACGGACGAGCAGTACTTC | few | TRBJ2-7 | TRBD1 | TRBV7-9
CASSSESGDETQYF | TGTGCCAGCAGTTCAGAATCAGGGGACGAGACCCAGTACTTC | - | TRBJ2-5 | - | TRBV27
CASSLVGGTNEKLFF | TGCGCCAGCAGCTTGGTGGGGGGAACTAATGAAAAACTGTTTTTT | - | TRBJ1-4 | - | TRBV5-1
CASSQLRKEQFF | TGTGCCAGCAGCCAACTAAGAAAGGAGCAGTTCTTC | few | TRBJ2-1 | - | TRBV3-1
CSARQDNKQFF | TGCAGTGCTAGACAAGACAATAAGCAGTTCTTC | few | TRBJ2-1 | - | TRBV20-1
CATSDGAYPLNEQFF | TGTGCCACCAGTGATGGGGCCTACCCCCTCAATGAGCAGTTCTTC | - | TRBJ2-1 | - | TRBV24-1
CASSLVVSNTEAFF | TGCGCCAGCAGCTTGGTAGTCAGCAACACTGAAGCTTTCTTT | - | TRBJ1-1 | - | TRBV5-1
CASSVDRGRWNEQFF | TGTGCCAGCAGCGTGGACAGGGGAAGATGGAATGAGCAGTTCTTC | - | TRBJ2-1 | TRBD1 | TRBV9
CASSLASGGTGEGYTF | TGTGCCAGCAGCTTAGCCTCTGGTGGGACAGGGGAGGGCTACACCTTC | few | TRBJ1-2 | TRBD1 | TRBV7-9
CSAKSGRNQPQHF | TGCAGTGCTAAATCTGGGCGCAATCAGCCCCAGCATTTT | many | TRBJ1-5 | - | TRBV20-1
CASSLGLAVYEQYF | TGTGCCAGCAGTTTGGGGCTAGCGGTCTACGAGCAGTACTTC | many | TRBJ2-7 | TRBD2 | TRBV27
CAWTTSYEQYF | TGTGCCTGGACCACCTCCTACGAGCAGTACTTC | - | TRBJ2-7 | - | TRBV30
CASSEGYDASYEQYF | TGTGCCAGCAGTGAAGGGTACGACGCCTCCTACGAGCAGTACTTC | few | TRBJ2-7 | - | TRBV6-1
CASSLEGGTETQYF | TGCGCCAGCAGCTTGGAGGGAGGGACGGAGACCCAGTACTTC | - | TRBJ2-5 | TRBD2 | TRBV5-1
CASRVAGGNEQFF | TGTGCCAGCCGGGTAGCGGGAGGGAATGAGCAGTTCTTC | many | TRBJ2-1 | TRBD2 | TRBV12-3/TRBV12-4
CASSLEISGQTQYF | TGCGCCAGCAGCTTGGAAATCAGCGGCCAGACCCAGTACTTC | few | TRBJ2-5 | - | TRBV5-1
CASTLSKGPAFF | TGTGCCAGTACCTTGAGTAAGGGACCAGCTTTCTTT | - | TRBJ1-1 | - | TRBV19
CASSGRGTQYF | TGTGCCAGCAGTGGGAGGGGGACGCAGTATTTT | - | TRBJ2-3 | - | TRBV28
CASTVNGAGYTF | TGTGCCAGCACCGTCAACGGGGCGGGCTACACCTTC | - | TRBJ1-2 | - | TRBV12-3/TRBV12-4
CASRRTGINEQFF | TGTGCCAGCAGGAGGACTGGGATCAATGAGCAGTTCTTC | few | TRBJ2-1 | - | TRBV2
CASSQDTTTANGYTF | TGCGCCAGCAGCCAAGATACCACAACCGCGAACGGCTACACCTTC | many | TRBJ1-2 | - | TRBV4-1
CASSFSLAGALNEQFF | TGTGCCAGCAGTTTCTCACTAGCGGGAGCCCTCAATGAGCAGTTCTTC | - | TRBJ2-1 | TRBD2 | TRBV28
CASTGGLLYNEQFF | TGTGCCAGTACTGGGGGACTACTTTACAATGAGCAGTTCTTC | - | TRBJ2-1 | TRBD2 | TRBV12-3/TRBV12-4
CASSGPRGDTQYF | TGTGCCAGTAGCGGCCCTCGAGGTGATACGCAGTATTTT | - | TRBJ2-3 | - | TRBV19
CASSLTGMGGNEQFF | TGTGCCAGCAGCTTAACAGGGATGGGAGGGAATGAGCAGTTCTTC | many | TRBJ2-1 | - | TRBV7-6
CASSSRTGAYNEQFF | TGCGCCAGCAGCTCAAGGACTGGTGCCTACAATGAGCAGTTCTTC | many | TRBJ2-1 | - | TRBV5-1
CASSSQAWLTDTQYF | TGTGCCAGCAGCTCCCAAGCGTGGTTGACAGATACGCAGTATTTT | - | TRBJ2-3 | - | TRBV7-6
CAISDGQGENEQYF | TGTGCCATCAGTGACGGACAGGGTGAGAACGAGCAGTACTTC | - | TRBJ2-7 | TRBD1 | TRBV10-3
CSAPPGQGKAFF | TGCAGTGCTCCCCCTGGACAGGGTAAAGCTTTCTTT | many | TRBJ1-1 | TRBD1 | TRBV20-1
CASKSSGRASYNEQFF | TGTGCCAGCAAATCTTCCGGGAGGGCCTCCTACAATGAGCAGTTCTTC | few | TRBJ2-1 | TRBD2 | TRBV7-9
CASSLDPLRYEQYF | TGTGCCAGCAGCTTAGATCCCCTTCGCTACGAGCAGTACTTC | - | TRBJ2-7 | - | TRBV11-3
CASSLGGGADTQYF | TGTGCCAGCAGTTTAGGTGGAGGCGCAGATACGCAGTATTTT | many | TRBJ2-3 | - | TRBV12-3/TRBV12-4
CSVVPTQTGELFF | TGCAGCGTTGTCCCCACACAGACCGGGGAGCTGTTTTTT | few | TRBJ2-2 | - | TRBV29-1
CASSTGSSYNEQFF | TGTGCCAGCAGTACCGGGAGTTCCTACAATGAGCAGTTCTTC | many | TRBJ2-1 | - | TRBV6-5
CASSLAGLDQPQHF | TGCGCCAGCAGCTTGGCCGGGTTGGATCAGCCCCAGCATTTT | many | TRBJ1-5 | - | TRBV5-1
CASSPLDYEQFF | TGTGCCAGCAGTCCCTTGGATTATGAGCAGTTCTTC | - | TRBJ2-1 | - | TRBV12-3/TRBV12-4
CASSDQTVSGNTIYF | TGCGCCAGCAGCGATCAGACAGTCTCTGGAAACACCATATATTTT | few | TRBJ1-3 | - | TRBV5-1
CASSEVRRANTGELFF | TGTGCCAGCAGTGAGGTTAGGCGCGCGAACACCGGGGAGCTGTTTTTT | - | TRBJ2-2 | - | TRBV2
CASRSGLSSTDTQYF | TGTGCCAGCAGATCGGGACTCTCTAGCACAGATACGCAGTATTTT | few | TRBJ2-3 | - | TRBV12-3/TRBV12-4
CASTSGLAGVPYNEQFF | TGTGCCAGCACCTCGGGACTAGCGGGTGTACCCTACAATGAGCAGTTCTTC | many | TRBJ2-1 | TRBD2 | TRBV3-1
CASSYPLQGGVTEAFF | TGTGCCAGCAGTTACCCCCTCCAGGGGGGGGTCACTGAAGCTTTCTTT | - | TRBJ1-1 | TRBD1 | TRBV6-2/TRBV6-3
CATSTRLQETQYF | TGTGCCACCAGCACAAGACTGCAAGAGACCCAGTACTTC | - | TRBJ2-5 | - | TRBV15
CASSLDLASYNEQFF | TGCGCCAGCAGCTTGGACCTAGCGAGTTACAATGAGCAGTTCTTC | many | TRBJ2-1 | - | TRBV5-1
CASSQVGTALGETQYF | TGTGCCAGCAGCCAAGTTGGGACAGCCCTCGGGGAGACCCAGTACTTC | - | TRBJ2-5 | TRBD1 | TRBV4-2
CSASPQLQPQETQYF | TGCAGTGCTAGCCCACAGCTACAACCCCAAGAGACCCAGTACTTC | many | TRBJ2-5 | - | TRBV20-1
CATSDGVAAEQYF | TGTGCCACCAGTGACGGGGTAGCAGCCGAGCAGTACTTC | - | TRBJ2-7 | - | TRBV24-1
CSAPLSPGLAGNEQFF | TGCAGTGCTCCCTTATCACCGGGACTAGCGGGGAATGAGCAGTTCTTC | few | TRBJ2-1 | TRBD2 | TRBV20-1
CASSVNPRGSDTQYF | TGTGCCAGCAGCGTAAACCCGCGGGGTTCAGATACGCAGTATTTT | - | TRBJ2-3 | - | TRBV9
CASSSGLNTDTQYF | TGCGCCAGCAGCTCAGGACTTAACACAGATACGCAGTATTTT | many | TRBJ2-3 | - | TRBV5-1
CSVRTGTGINTGELFF | TGCAGCGTCCGAACCGGGACAGGAATTAACACCGGGGAGCTGTTTTTT | many | TRBJ2-2 | TRBD1 | TRBV29-1